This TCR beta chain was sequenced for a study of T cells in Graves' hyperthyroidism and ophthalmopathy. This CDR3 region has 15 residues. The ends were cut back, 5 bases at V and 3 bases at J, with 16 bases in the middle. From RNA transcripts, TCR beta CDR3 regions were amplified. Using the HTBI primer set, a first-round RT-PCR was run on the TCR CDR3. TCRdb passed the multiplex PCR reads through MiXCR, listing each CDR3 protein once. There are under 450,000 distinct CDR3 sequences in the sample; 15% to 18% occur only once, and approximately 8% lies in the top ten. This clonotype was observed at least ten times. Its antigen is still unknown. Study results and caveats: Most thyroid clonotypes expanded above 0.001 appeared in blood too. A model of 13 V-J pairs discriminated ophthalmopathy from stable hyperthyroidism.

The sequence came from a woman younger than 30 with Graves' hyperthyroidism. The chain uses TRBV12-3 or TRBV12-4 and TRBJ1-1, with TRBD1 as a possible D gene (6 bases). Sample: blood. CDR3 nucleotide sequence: TGTGCCAGCAGTATATTTGCACAGGGAGACACTGAAGCTTTCTTT. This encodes CASSIFAQGDTEAFF.